This TCR beta chain was sequenced for a study of T cell responses to AZD1222 COVID-19 vaccine. Findings and limits, study-wide: Nearly half of spike-specific TCRs reportedly target unmutated variant regions.

The V and J ends lost 5 bases and 5 bases respectively, with 18 bases between them. The CDR3 extends over 15 amino acids. Per germline, CDR1 MDHEN and CDR2 SYDVKM. About this clone: The antigen is unknown.

TCRdb's table, derived via immunoSEQ multiplex PCR, lists solely in-frame clones and lacks some. Here the sample spans roughly 120,000 clones, around 94% being singletons. The sequences come from peripheral blood, collected 28 days after the second AZD1222 dose. V gene TRBV28 combines with J gene TRBJ1-1; the D gene is possibly TRBD1 (6 bases). This receptor was identified in an adult who received the AZD1222 COVID-19 vaccine. CDR3 nucleotides: TGTGCCAGCAGTCCCGGGACGGGGGCAGAAACTGAAGCTTTCTTT. Translation: CASSPGTGAETEAFF.